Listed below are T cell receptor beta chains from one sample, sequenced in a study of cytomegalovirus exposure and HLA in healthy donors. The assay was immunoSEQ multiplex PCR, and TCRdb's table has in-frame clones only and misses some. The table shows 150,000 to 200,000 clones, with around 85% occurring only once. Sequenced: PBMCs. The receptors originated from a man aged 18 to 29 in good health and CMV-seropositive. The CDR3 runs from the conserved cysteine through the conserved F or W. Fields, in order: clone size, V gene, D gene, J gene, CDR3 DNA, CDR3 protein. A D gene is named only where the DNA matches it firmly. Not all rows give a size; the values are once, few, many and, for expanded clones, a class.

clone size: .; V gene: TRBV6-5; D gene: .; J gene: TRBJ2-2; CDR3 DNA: TGTGCCAGCTCTATCGGCACCGGGGAGCTGTTTTTT; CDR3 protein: CASSIGTGELFF
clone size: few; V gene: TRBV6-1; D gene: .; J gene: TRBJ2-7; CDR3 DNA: TGTGCCAGCAGTGAAGGCTGGGCTAGCGATCCCTACGAGCAGTACTTC; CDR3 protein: CASSEGWASDPYEQYF
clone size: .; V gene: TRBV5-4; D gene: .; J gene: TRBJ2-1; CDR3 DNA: TGTGCCAGCAACCGAGACCCTAGCCTTCCCTCCTACAATGAGCAGTTCTTC; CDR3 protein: CASNRDPSLPSYNEQFF
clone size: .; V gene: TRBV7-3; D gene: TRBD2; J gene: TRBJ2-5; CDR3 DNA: TGTGCCAGCAGCCCAACCGCTATAGCGGGGGGACAAGAGACCCAGTACTTC; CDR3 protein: CASSPTAIAGGQETQYF
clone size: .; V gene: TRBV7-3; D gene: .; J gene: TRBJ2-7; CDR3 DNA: TGTGCCAGCAGCTTAACTGGCAGAAGTTACGAGCAGTACTTC; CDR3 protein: CASSLTGRSYEQYF
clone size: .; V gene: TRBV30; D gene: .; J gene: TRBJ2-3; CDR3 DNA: TGTGCCTGGAGTCCCGACTGGTATACGCAGTATTTT; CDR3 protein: CAWSPDWYTQYF
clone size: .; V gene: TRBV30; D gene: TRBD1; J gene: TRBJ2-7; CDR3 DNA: TGTGCCTCCGGGACAGGGTTGGCATACGAGCAGTACTTC; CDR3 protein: CASGTGLAYEQYF
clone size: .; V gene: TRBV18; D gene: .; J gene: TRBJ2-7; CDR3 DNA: TGTGCCAGCTCATCAGAGACAGGGAGGCGGAACTACGAGCAGTACTTC; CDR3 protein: CASSSETGRRNYEQYF
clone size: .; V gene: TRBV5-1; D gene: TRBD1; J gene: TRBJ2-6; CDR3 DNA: TGCGCCAGCAGCCGAGGGACAGGGGACTCTGGGGCCAACGTCCTGACTTTC; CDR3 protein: CASSRGTGDSGANVLTF
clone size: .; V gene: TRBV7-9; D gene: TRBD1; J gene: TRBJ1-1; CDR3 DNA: TGTGCCAGCAGTCCACAGGGGTTGATAGGCGACACTGAAGCTTTCTTT; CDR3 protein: CASSPQGLIGDTEAFF
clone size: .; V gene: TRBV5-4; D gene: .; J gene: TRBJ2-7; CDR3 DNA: TGTGCCAGCACCATAGCAGACAGAGCCTACGAGCAGTACTTC; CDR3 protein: CASTIADRAYEQYF
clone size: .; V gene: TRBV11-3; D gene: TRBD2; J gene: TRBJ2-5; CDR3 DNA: TGTGCCAGCAGCTTTCGCGGGGGGCAAGAGACCCAGTACTTC; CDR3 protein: CASSFRGGQETQYF
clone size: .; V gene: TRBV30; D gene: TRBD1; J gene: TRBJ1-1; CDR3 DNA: TGTGCCTGGAGTGTCGGGACAGGGGGAGTAAGCACTGAAGCTTTCTTT; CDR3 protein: CAWSVGTGGVSTEAFF
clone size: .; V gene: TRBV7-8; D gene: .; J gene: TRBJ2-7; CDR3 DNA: TGTGCCAGCAGCAAAACGGTTCCAGGGATGTCCTACGAGCAGTACTTC; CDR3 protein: CASSKTVPGMSYEQYF
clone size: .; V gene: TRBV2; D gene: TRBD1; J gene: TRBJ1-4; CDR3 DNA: TGTGCCAGCACAGGGACAGTAGAAAAACTGTTTTTT; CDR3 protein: CASTGTVEKLFF
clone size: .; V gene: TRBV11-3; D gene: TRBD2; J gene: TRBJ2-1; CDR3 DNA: TGTGCCAGCAGCTTAGGGTTAGCGGGGTCTGACAATGAGCAGTTCTTC; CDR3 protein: CASSLGLAGSDNEQFF
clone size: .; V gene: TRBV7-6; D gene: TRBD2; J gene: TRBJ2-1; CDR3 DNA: TGTGCCAGCAGCTTAGTCCCCCCTTTAGCGGGGGGCAATGAGCAGTTCTTC; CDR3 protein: CASSLVPPLAGGNEQFF
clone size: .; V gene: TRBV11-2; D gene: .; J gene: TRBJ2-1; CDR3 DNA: TGTGCCAGCAGCTTAGTTTTTGGGGCCCCGAACAATGAGCAGTTCTTC; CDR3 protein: CASSLVFGAPNNEQFF
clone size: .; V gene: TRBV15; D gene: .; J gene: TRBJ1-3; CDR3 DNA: TGTGCCACCAGCAACCACCCGGGCTCAAAGGTGGGGGCCACCATATATTTT; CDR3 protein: CATSNHPGSKVGATIYF
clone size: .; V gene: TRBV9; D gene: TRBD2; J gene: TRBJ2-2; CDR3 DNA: TGTGCCAGCAGCGTAGTCGCAGCGGGGGGAAACACCGGGGAGCTGTTTTTT; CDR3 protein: CASSVVAAGGNTGELFF
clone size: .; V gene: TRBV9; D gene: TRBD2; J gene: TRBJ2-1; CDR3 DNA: TGTGCCAGCAGCACTCGACTAGCGGGGGTCCATGAGCAGTTCTTC; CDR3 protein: CASSTRLAGVHEQFF
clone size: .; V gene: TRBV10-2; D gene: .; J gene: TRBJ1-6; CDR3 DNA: TGCGCCAGCAGTGAGTCGACGGGGTCCAGCTCCTATAATTCACCCCTCCACTTT; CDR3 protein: CASSESTGSSSYNSPLHF
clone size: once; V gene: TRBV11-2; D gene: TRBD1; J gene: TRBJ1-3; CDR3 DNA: TGTGCCAGCAGCTTGACAGGGGGCTCTGGAAACACCATATATTTT; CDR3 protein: CASSLTGGSGNTIYF
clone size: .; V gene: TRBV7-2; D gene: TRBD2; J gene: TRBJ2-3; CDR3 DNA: TGTGCCAGCAGCCCCCGACTAGCGGGGAAGGAAGATACGCAGTATTTT; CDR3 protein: CASSPRLAGKEDTQYF
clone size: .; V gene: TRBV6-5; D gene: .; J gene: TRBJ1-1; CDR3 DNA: TGTGCCAGCAGTTACGTTGCAGGTGAAGCTTTCTTT; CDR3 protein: CASSYVAGEAFF
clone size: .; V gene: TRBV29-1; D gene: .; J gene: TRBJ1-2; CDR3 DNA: TGCAGCGTTGTGGGGACCGGGAGGGACTATGGCTACACCTTC; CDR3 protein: CSVVGTGRDYGYTF
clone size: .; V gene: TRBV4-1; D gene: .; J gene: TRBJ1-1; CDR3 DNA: TGCGCCAGCGAACAGGGATCGGGAAGCACTGAAGCTTTCTTT; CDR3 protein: CASEQGSGSTEAFF
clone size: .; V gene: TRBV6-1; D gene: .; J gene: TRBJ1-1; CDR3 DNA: TGTGCCAGCAGTGCTGGACAGCTGAACACTGAAGCTTTCTTT; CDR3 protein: CASSAGQLNTEAFF
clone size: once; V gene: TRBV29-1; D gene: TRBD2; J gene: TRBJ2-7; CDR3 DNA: TGCAGCGTCCGACCCGGGGGGTCCGTCTACGAGCAGTACTTC; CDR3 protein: CSVRPGGSVYEQYF
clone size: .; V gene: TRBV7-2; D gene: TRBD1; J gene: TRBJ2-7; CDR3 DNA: TGTGCCAGCAGCCTGACGGGACAGCTAACCTACGAGCAGTACTTC; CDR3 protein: CASSLTGQLTYEQYF
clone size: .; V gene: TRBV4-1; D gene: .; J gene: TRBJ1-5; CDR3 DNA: TGCGCCAGCTCTGGGGGGAACCAAAATCAGCCCCAGCATTTT; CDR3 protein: CASSGGNQNQPQHF
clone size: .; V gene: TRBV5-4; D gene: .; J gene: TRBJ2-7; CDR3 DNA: TGTGCCAGCAGCTTGGCTCCTACCTACGAGCAGTACTTC; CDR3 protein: CASSLAPTYEQYF
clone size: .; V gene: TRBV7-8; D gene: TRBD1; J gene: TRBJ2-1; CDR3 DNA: TGTGCCAGCAGCCAGGACAGGGAAGATGAGCAGTTCTTC; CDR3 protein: CASSQDREDEQFF
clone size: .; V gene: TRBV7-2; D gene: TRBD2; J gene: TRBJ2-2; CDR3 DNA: TGTGCCAGCAGCTTAACCCTAGCGGGGGGCACCGGGGAGCTGTTTTTT; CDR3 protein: CASSLTLAGGTGELFF
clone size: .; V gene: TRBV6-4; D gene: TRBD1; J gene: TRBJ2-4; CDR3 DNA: TGTGCCAGCAGTGACGGGACAGAATCCGTTTTTCTAGCCAAAAACATTCAGTACTTC; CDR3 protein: CASSDGTESVFLAKNIQYF
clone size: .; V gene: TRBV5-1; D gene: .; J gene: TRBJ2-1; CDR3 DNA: TGCGCCAGCAGCTTCCCCCGAGGGGGTTCCCCTTACGAGCAGTTCTTC; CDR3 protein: CASSFPRGGSPYEQFF
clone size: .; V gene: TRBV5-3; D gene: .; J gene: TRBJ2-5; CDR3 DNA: TGTGCCAGAAGCCGGACCGGGACACCGTACTTC; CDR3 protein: CARSRTGTPYF